This T cell receptor (beta chain) comes out of a study of PD-1 blockade in classical Hodgkin lymphoma. The time point was: cycle 4 day 1 (C4D1), after five to seven weeks of nivolumab. Patients all relapsed after autologous stem cell transplantation, and there was variation in brentuximab vedotin exposure. About this clone itself: Its antigen is unidentified.

Overall study results and limits: Baseline TCR diversity was reportedly lower in newly diagnosed patients than healthy donors. Anyone who began nivolumab under 1 year after ASCT was excluded. There was a significant rise in CD4+ TCR diversity by C4D1, with no such rise for CD8+. Repertoires differed for reasons still undefined, possibly disease activity or prior therapy.

The method was immunoSEQ multiplex PCR; TCRdb's version includes in-frame clones alone and lacks a portion of them. The repertoire consists of about 64,000 clones, with over 85% occurring once and the leading ten covering about 8%. The clonotype was recovered from a human donor with classical Hodgkin lymphoma. The sample was peripheral blood mononuclear cells (PBMCs), taken before the fourth cycle of nivolumab.

The CDR3 loop is CASSIGFGIPYTDTQYF. CDR3 nucleotides: TGTGCCAGTAGTATAGGGTTTGGGATTCCTTACACAGATACGCAGTATTTT. The chain carries TRBV19 and TRBJ2-3; the D is unclear. Trimming stripped 1 base from V and 2 bases from J, with 16 bases between. Germline V gives CDR1 LNHDA, CDR2 SQIVND (reference sequence). The CDR3 is 17 residues long.